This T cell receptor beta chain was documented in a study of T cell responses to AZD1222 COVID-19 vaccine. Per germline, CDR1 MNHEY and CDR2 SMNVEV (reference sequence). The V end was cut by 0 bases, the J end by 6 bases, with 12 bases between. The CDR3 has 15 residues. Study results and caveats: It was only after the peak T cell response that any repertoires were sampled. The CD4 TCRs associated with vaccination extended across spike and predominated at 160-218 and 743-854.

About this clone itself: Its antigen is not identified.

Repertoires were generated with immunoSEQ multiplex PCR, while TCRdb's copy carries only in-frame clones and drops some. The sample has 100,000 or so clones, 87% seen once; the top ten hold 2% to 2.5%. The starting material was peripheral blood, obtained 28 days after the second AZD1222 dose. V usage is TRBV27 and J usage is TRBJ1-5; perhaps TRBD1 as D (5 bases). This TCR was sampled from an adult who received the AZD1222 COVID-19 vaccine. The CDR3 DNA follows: TGTGCCAGCAGTTTATCGTCCTTCGGGGGTCAGCCCCAGCATTTT. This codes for CASSLSSFGGQPQHF.